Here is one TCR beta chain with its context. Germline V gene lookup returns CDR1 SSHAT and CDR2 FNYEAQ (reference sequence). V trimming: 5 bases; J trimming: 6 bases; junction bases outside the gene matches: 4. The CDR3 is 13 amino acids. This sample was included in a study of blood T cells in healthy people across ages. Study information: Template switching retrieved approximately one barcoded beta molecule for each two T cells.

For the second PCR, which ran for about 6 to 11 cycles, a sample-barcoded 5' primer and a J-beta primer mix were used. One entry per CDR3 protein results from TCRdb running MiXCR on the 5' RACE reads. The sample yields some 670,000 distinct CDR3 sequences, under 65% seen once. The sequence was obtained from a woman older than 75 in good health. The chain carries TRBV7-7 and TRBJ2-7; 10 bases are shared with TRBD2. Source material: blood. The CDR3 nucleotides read TGTGCCAGCAGCACTCTAGCGGGAGCCGAGCAGTACTTC. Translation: CASSTLAGAEQYF.